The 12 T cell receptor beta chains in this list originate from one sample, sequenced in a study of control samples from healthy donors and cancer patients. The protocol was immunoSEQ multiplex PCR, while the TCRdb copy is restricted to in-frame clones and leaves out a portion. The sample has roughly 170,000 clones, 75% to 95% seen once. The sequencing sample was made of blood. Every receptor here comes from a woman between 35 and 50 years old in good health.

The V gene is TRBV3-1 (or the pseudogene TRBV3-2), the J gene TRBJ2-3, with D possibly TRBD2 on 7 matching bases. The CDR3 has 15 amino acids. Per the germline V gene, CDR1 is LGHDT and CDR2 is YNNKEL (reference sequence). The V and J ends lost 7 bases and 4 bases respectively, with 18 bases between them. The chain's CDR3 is CASTSGGGGADTQYF. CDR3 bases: TGTGCCAGCACCTCAGGCGGCGGGGGCGCAGATACGCAGTATTTT.

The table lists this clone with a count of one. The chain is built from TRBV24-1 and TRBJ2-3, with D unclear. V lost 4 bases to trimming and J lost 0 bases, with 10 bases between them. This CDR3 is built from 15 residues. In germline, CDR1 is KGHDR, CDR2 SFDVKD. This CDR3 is CATSDSASSTDTQYF. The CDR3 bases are TGTGCCACCAGTGACAGCGCGAGTAGCACAGATACGCAGTATTTT.

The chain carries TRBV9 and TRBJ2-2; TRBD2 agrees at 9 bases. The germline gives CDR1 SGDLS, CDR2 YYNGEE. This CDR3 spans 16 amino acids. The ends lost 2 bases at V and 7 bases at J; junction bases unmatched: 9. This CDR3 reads CASSVIGTSLGGELFF. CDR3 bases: TGTGCCAGCAGCGTGATTGGGACTAGCTTGGGCGGGGAGCTGTTTTTT.

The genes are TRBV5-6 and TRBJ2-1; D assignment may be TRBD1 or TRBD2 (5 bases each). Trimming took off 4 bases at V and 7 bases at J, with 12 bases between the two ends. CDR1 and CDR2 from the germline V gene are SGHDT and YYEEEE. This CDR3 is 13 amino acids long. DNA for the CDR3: TGTGCCAGCAGCGGGGGACGGACGAATGAGCAGTTCTTC. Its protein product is CASSGGRTNEQFF.

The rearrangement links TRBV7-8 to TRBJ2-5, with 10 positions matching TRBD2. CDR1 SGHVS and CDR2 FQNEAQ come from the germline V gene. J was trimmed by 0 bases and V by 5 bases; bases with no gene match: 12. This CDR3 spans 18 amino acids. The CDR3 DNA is TGTGCCAGCAGCCGGCGAATCGTAGCGGGGGGATACCAAGAGACCCAGTACTTC. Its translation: CASSRRIVAGGYQETQYF.

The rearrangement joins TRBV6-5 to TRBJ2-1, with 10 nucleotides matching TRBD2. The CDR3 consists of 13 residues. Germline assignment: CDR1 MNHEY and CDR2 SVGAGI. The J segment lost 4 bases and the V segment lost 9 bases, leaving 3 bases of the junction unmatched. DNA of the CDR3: TGTGCCAGTTGGACTAGCGGATACAATGAGCAGTTCTTC. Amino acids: CASWTSGYNEQFF.

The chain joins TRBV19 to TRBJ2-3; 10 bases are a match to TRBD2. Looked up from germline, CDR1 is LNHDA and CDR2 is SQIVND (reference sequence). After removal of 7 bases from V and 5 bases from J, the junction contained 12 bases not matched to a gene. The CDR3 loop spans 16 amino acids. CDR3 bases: TGTGCCAGTACCCCGGGCGGGACTAGCGTAAGAGATACGCAGTATTTT. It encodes CASTPGGTSVRDTQYF. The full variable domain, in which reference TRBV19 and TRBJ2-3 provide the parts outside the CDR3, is DGGITQSPKYLFRKEGQNVTLSCEQNLNHDAMYWYRQDPGQGLRLIYYSQIVNDFQKGDIAEGYSVSREKKESFPLTVTSAQKNPTAFYLCASTPGGTSVRDTQYFGPGTRLTVL.

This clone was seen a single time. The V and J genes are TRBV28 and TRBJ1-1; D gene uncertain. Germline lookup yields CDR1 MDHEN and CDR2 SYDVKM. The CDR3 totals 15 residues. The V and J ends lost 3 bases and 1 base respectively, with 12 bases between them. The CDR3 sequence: CASSFPRGGNTEAFF. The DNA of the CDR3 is TGTGCCAGCAGTTTCCCCCGCGGCGGGAACACTGAAGCTTTCTTT.

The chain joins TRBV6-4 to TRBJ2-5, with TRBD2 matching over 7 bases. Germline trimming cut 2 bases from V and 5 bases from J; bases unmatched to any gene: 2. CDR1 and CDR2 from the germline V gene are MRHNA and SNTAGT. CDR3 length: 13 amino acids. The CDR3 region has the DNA TGTGCCAGCAGTGACCGTAGCGGGGAGACCCAGTACTTC. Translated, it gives CASSDRSGETQYF.

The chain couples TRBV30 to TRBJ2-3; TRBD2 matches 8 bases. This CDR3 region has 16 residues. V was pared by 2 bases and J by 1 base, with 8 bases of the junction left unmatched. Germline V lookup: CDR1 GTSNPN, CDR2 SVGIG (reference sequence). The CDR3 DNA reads TGTGCCTGGAGTCCCCTTGAGCGGGGGTGCACAGATACGCAGTATTTT. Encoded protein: CAWSPLERGCTDTQYF. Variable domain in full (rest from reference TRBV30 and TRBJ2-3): SQTIHQWPATLVQPVGSPLSLECTVEGTSNPNLYWYRQAAGRGLQLLFYSVGIGQISSEVPQNLSASRPQDRQFILSSKKLLLSDSGFYLCAWSPLERGCTDTQYFGPGTRLTVL.

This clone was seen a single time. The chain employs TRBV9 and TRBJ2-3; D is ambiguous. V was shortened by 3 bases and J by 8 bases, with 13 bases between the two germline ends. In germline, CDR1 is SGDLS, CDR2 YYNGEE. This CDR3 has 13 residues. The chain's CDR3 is CASSAPTLGTQYF. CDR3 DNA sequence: TGTGCCAGCAGCGCCCCAACGCTCGGTACGCAGTATTTT.

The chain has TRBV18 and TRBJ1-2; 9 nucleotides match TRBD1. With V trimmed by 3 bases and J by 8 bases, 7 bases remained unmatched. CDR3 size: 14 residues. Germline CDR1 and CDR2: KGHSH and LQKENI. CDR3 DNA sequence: TGTGCCAGCTCACCGTCCGGGACAGGGTACGGCTACACCTTC. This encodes CASSPSGTGYGYTF.